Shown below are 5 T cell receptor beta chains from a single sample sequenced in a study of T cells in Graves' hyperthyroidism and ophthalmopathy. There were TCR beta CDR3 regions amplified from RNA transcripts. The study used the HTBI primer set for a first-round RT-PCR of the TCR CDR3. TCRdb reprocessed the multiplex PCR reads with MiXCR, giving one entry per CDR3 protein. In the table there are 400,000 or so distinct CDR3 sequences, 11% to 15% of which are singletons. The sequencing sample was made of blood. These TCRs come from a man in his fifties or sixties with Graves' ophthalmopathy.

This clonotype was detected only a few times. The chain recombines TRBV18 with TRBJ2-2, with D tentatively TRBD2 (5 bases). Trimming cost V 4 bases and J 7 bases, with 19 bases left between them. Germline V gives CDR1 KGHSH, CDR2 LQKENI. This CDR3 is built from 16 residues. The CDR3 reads CASSLNGLYTGGELFF. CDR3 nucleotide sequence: TGTGCCAGCTCACTTAACGGACTGTACACGGGCGGGGAGCTGTTTTTT.

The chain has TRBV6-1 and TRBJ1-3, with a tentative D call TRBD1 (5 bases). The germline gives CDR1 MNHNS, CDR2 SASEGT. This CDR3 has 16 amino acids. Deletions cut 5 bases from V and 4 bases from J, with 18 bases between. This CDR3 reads CASSSRVPRSGNTIYF. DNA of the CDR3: TGTGCCAGCAGTAGCAGGGTCCCGAGATCCGGAAACACCATATATTTT.

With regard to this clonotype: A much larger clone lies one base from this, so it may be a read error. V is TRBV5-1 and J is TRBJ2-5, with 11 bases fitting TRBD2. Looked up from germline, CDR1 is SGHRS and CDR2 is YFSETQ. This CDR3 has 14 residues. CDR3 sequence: CANSLEVAGGLRYF. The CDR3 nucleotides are TGCGCCAACAGCTTGGAGGTAGCGGGAGGGCTTCGGTACTTC.

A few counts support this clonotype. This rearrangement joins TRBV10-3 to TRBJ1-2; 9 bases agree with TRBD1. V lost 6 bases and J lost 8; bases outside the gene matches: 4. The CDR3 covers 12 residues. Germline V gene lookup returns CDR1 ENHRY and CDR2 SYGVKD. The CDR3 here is CAIRGTGYGYTF. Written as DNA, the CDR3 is TGTGCCATCAGGGGGACAGGGTACGGCTACACCTTC.

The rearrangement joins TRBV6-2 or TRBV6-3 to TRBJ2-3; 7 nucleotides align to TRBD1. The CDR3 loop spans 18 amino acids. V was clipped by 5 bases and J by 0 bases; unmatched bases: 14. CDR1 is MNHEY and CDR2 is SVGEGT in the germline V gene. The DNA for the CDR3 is TGTGCCAGCAGTGGGCGCTACTGGGACAGAACTAGCACAGATACGCAGTATTTT. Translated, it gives CASSGRYWDRTSTDTQYF.